A selection of T cell receptor beta chains follows, all from one sample in a study of HIV-infected patients and healthy controls. Each CDR3 protein gets one entry after TCRdb re-called the 5' RACE reads with MiXCR. The repertoire holds some 19,000 distinct CDR3 sequences, with 10% as singletons. The specimen was blood. These receptors were taken from an adult in good health. The CDR3 runs from the conserved cysteine through the conserved F or W.

>TRBV20-1|TRBJ1-6
CSARGQGSNSPLHF
>TRBV29-1|TRBJ1-1
CSVVLMDTEAFF
>TRBV9|TRBJ2-1
CASSPFNREGEQFF
>TRBV28|TRBJ2-6
CASSWDRGPGANVLTF
>TRBV6-2/TRBV6-3|TRBJ1-2
CATKRQGGYTF
>TRBV29-1|TRBJ2-5
CSVGRGTTQETQYF
>TRBV5-5|TRBJ2-5
CASSLAPSIQETQYF
>TRBV5-1|TRBJ1-4
CASSPRGGGTNEKLFF
>TRBV3-1|TRBJ2-2
CASSHPGQGYTGELFF
>TRBV11-2|TRBJ2-3
CASSSVDTQYF
>TRBV6-2/TRBV6-3|TRBJ1-2
CASVQANYGYTF
>TRBV6-4|TRBJ2-3
CASSPNAVDTQYF
>TRBV10-3|TRBJ2-2
CAISESLGTGATGELFF
>TRBV2|TRBJ2-4
CASRIAGGPPNIQYF
>TRBV6-2/TRBV6-3|TRBJ2-3
CASSYVAIQYF
>TRBV20-1|TRBJ1-5
CSARPFDRESQPQHF
>TRBV29-1|TRBJ2-2
CSVEDRSMGTGELFF
>TRBV6-2/TRBV6-3|TRBJ1-5
CASSYRLVGGGLQPQHF
>TRBV7-9|TRBJ1-1
CASSAGGRTEAFF
>TRBV20-1|TRBJ2-3
CSAEPGGDTQYF
>TRBV11-3|TRBJ2-3
CASSLARGTDTQYF
>TRBV7-3|TRBJ2-6
CASSPRVLSSGANVLTF
>TRBV7-2|TRBJ2-2
CASSLHKNTGELFF
>TRBV6-2/TRBV6-3|TRBJ2-5
CASSYQVRTETQYF